The clone carrying this T cell receptor beta chain was seen once. The antigen remains undetermined. The junction departs from germline at one end; a sequencing error may be responsible. This sample is drawn from a study of cytomegalovirus exposure and HLA in healthy donors. Study results and limitations: Only CMV serostatus was available as immune exposure information. Previously analyzed data showed that most TCR beta V segments were productive at a frequency of about 87% or about 30%.

In germline, CDR1 is LNHNV, CDR2 YYDKDF (reference sequence). The CDR3 contains 14 residues. Among the donors, all were healthy bone marrow donors. In the PCR, 60 Vbeta and 13 Jbeta primers were used. Here immunoSEQ multiplex PCR was the method, and the copy in TCRdb shows in-frame clones only, minus some. The table shows over 150,000 clones, with roughly 78% occurring only once. The V call is TRBV15, the J call TRBJ2-5, with 10 bases identical to TRBD2. The J call is uncertain, as TRBJ2-7 better fits the DNA end. The sample consisted of PBMCs. The sequence was obtained from a woman aged 45-59 years in good health and CMV-seropositive. The CDR3 DNA reads as TGTGCCACTAGCAAAACTAGCGGGACCTACGAGCAGTACTTC. It is translated as CATSKTSGTYEQYF.